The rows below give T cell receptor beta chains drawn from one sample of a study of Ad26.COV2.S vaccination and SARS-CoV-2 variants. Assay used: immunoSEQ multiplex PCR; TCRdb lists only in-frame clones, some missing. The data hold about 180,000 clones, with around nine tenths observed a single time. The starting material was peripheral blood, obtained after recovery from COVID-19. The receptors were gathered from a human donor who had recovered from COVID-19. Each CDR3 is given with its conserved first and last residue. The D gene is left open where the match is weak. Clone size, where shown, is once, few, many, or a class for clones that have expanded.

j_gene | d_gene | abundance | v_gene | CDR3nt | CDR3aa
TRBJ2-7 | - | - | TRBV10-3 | TGTGCCGTCACAGGGAAAGTTGCTAGCGGAGCCTACGAGCAGTACTTC | CAVTGKVASGAYEQYF
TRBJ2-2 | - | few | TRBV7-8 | TGTGCCAGCAGCCCCCGAGGGGGGGCGAACACCGGGGAGCTGTTTTTT | CASSPRGGANTGELFF
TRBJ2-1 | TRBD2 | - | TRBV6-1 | TGTGCCAGCAGTGAAATCTTGAGCGGGGGGCCTGAACAGCAGTTCTTC | CASSEILSGGPEQQFF
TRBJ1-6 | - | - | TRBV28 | TGTGCCAGCAGCCTAAGCTCCTATAATTCACCCCTCCACTTT | CASSLSSYNSPLHF
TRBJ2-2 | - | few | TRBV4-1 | TGCGCCAGCAGCCAATGGCGAGGTGAGGAGCTGTTTTTT | CASSQWRGEELFF
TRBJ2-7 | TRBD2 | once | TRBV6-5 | TGTGCCAGCAGGACTAGCTTTCGCGAGCAGTACTTC | CASRTSFREQYF
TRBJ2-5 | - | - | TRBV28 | TGTGCCAGCAGTTACGGAGATATCCAAGAGACCCAGTACTTC | CASSYGDIQETQYF
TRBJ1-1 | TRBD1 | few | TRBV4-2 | TGTGCCAGCAGCGGTCGGGACAGGGGGGACACTGAAGCTTTCTTT | CASSGRDRGDTEAFF
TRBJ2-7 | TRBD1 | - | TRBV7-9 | TGTGCCAGCAGCCCGAGGACAGGGGGCTACAACGAGCAGTACTTC | CASSPRTGGYNEQYF
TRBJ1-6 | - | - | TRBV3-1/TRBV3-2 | TGTGCCAGCAGCCAAAGGGGGGCGAACAATTCACCCCTCCACTTT | CASSQRGANNSPLHF
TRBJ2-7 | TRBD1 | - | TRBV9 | TGTGCCAGCAGCGTAGATGGACAGGGGTCCTACTACGAGCAGTACTTC | CASSVDGQGSYYEQYF
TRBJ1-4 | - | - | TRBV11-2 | TGTGCCAGCAGCAAGGGGACCGCGAGAAAGAATGAAAAACTGTTTTTT | CASSKGTARKNEKLFF
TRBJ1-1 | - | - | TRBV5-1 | TGCGCCAGCAGCCCTGGACGGGGATTTGAAGCTTTCTTT | CASSPGRGFEAFF
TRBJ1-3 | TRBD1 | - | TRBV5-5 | TGTGCCAGCAGTTCTATCCCGGACAGGGGTACAGGAAACACCATATATTTT | CASSSIPDRGTGNTIYF
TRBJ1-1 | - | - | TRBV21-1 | TGTGCCAGCAGCAAAAGGTCCGACAGGGGGCGCCCGAACACTGAAGCTTTCTTT | CASSKRSDRGRPNTEAFF
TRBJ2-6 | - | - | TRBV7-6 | TGTGCCAGCAGCGCGACCCGGACGGGGGCCAACGTCCTGACTTTC | CASSATRTGANVLTF
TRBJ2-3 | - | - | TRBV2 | TGTGCCAGCACAGTAGGCCCGGGTACGCAGTATTTT | CASTVGPGTQYF
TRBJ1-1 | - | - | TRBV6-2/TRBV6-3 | TGTGCCAGCAGTTACCCACAAAGGAACACTGAAGCTTTCTTT | CASSYPQRNTEAFF
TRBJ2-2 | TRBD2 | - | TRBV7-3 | TGTGCCAGCAGTCCCACCGGGACTACTAACACCGGGGAGCTGTTTTTT | CASSPTGTTNTGELFF
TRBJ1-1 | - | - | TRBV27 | TGTGCCAGCAGTTTGCTAGGTGGGAACACTGAAGCTTTCTTT | CASSLLGGNTEAFF
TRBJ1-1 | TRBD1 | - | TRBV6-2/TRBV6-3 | TGTGCCAGCAGTCTTCACAGGGGGCGGGGTAGGGACACTGAAGCTTTCTTT | CASSLHRGRGRDTEAFF